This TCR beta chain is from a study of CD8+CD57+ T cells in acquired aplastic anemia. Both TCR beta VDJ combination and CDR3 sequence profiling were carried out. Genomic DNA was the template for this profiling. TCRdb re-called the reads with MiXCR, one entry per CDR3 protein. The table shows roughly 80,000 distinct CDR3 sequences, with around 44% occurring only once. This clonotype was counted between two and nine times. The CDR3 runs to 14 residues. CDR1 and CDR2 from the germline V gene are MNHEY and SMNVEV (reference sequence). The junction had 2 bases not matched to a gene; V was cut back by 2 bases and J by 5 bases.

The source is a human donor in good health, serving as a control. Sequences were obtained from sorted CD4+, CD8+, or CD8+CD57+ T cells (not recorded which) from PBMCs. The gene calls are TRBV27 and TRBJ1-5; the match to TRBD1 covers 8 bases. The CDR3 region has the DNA TGTGCCAGCAGTTTACAGGGGGCAGATCAGCCCCAGCATTTT. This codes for CASSLQGADQPQHF.